The source of this TCR beta chain is a study of T cells in Graves' hyperthyroidism and ophthalmopathy. Template material for amplifying TCR beta CDR3 regions consisted of RNA transcripts. Carried out on the TCR CDR3, a first-round RT-PCR used the HTBI primer set. TCRdb redid the calling of the multiplex PCR reads with MiXCR, one entry per CDR3 protein. The sample holds roughly 560,000 distinct CDR3 sequences, under 15% seen once. Germline V gene sequence: CDR1 LGHDT, CDR2 YNNKEL (reference sequence). Trimming took off 0 bases at V and 6 bases at J, with 9 bases between the two ends. There are 14 residues in the CDR3.

The rearrangement uses TRBV3-1 and TRBJ1-5, with D tentatively TRBD1 (6 bases). The sample taken for sequencing was blood. The receptor was isolated from a woman aged 40-49 years with Graves' ophthalmopathy. The CDR3 sequence: CASSQDEGGQPQHF. The CDR3 DNA reads as TGTGCCAGCAGCCAAGATGAGGGGGGTCAGCCCCAGCATTTT.